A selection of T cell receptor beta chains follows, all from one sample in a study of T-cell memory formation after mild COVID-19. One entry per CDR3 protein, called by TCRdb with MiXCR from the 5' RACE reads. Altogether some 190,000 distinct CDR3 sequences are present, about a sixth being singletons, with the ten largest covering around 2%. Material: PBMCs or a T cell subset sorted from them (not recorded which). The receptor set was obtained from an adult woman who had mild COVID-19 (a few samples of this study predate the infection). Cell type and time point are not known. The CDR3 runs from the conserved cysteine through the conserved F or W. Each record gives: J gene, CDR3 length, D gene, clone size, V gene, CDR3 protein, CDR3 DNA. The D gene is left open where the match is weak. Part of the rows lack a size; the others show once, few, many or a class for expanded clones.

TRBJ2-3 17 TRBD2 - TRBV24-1 CATSDLLGSGTPDTQYF TGTGCCACCAGTGATTTGCTCGGGAGCGGGACCCCAGATACGCAGTATTTT
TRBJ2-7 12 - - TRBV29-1 CSVTGQSYEQYF TGCAGCGTTACTGGACAGTCTTACGAGCAGTACTTC
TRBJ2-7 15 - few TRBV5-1 CASSLGPRAPGEQYF TGCGCCAGCAGCTTGGGTCCCAGGGCTCCAGGCGAGCAGTACTTC
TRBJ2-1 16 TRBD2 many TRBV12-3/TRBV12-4 CASSLKTSGRPNEQFF TGTGCCAGCAGTTTAAAAACTAGCGGGAGACCCAATGAGCAGTTCTTC
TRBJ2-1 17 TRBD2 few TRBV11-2 CASSGFSTSGRAIEQFF TGTGCCAGCAGCGGCTTTTCGACTAGCGGGAGGGCCATTGAGCAGTTCTTC
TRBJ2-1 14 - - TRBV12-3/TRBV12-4 CASSLAIRDNEQLF TGTGCCAGCAGTTTAGCGATCAGGGACAATGAGCAGTTATTC
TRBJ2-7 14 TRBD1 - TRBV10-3 CAISGTGAVYEQYF TGTGCCATCAGCGGGACAGGGGCCGTCTACGAGCAGTACTTC
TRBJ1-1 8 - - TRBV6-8 CATTEAFF TGTGCCACGACTGAAGCTTTCTTT
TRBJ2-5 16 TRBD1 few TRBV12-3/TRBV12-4 CASSLFRDSHEETQYF TGTGCCAGCAGTTTATTCCGGGACAGCCATGAAGAGACCCAGTACTTC
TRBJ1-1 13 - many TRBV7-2 CASREDMNTEAFF TGTGCCAGCAGGGAGGACATGAACACTGAAGCTTTCTTT
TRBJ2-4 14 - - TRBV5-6 CASSLYSSGNIQYF TGTGCCAGCAGCTTATACAGCAGCGGGAACATTCAGTACTTC
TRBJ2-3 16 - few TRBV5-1 CASSLFYPSGTDTQYF TGCGCCAGCAGCTTGTTTTACCCCTCCGGGACCGATACGCAGTATTTT
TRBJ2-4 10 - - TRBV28 CASSLRRERF TGTGCCAGCAGTTTAAGGCGCGAACGGTTC
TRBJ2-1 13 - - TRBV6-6 CASQDNPGRQPFF TGTGCCAGCCAGGATAACCCGGGACGCCAACCGTTCTTC
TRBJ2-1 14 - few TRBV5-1 CASSLGAVYNEQFF TGCGCCAGCAGCTTGGGGGCAGTGTACAATGAGCAGTTCTTC
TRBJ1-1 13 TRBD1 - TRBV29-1 CSVTGTGNTEAFF TGCAGCGTAACCGGGACAGGGAACACTGAAGCTTTCTTT
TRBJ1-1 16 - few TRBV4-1 CASSQDLQGMNTEAFF TGCGCCAGCAGCCAAGATCTTCAGGGAATGAACACTGAAGCTTTCTTT
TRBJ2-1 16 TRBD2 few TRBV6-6 CASSYSGEGAYNEQFF TGTGCCAGCAGTTACTCGGGGGAGGGCGCCTACAATGAGCAGTTCTTC
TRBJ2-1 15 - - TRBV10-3 CAASGGQGGYNEQFF TGTGCCGCCTCCGGAGGTCAGGGGGGGTACAATGAGCAGTTCTTC
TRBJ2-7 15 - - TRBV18 CASSPGTRSSYEQYF TGTGCCAGCTCACCCGGGACTCGCAGCTCCTACGAGCAGTACTTC
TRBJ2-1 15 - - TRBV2 CASSVEAAQDNEQFF TGTGCCAGCAGTGTGGAGGCAGCACAAGACAATGAGCAGTTCTTC
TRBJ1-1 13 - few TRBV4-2 CASSQDRVAEAFF TGTGCCAGCAGCCAAGACCGGGTAGCTGAAGCTTTCTTT
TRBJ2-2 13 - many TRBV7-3 CASSPRQTGELFF TGTGCCAGCAGCCCCCGCCAGACCGGGGAGCTGTTTTTT
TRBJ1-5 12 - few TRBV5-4 CASSLEEGPQHF TGTGCCAGCAGCTTGGAAGAGGGGCCCCAGCATTTT
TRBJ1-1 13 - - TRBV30 CAWGGTRATEAFF TGTGCCTGGGGGGGGACAAGGGCCACTGAAGCTTTCTTT
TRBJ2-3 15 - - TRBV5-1 CASSLDVGGVDTQYF TGCGCCAGCAGCTTGGATGTCGGGGGTGTTGATACGCAGTATTTT
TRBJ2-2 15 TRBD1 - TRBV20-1 CSADRGQGRTGELFF TGCAGTGCTGACCGCGGACAGGGCCGCACCGGGGAGCTGTTTTTT
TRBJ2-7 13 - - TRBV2 CASSEAQGGEQYF TGTGCCAGCAGTGAGGCGCAGGGAGGCGAGCAGTACTTC
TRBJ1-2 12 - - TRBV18 CASSPPTHGYTF TGTGCCAGCTCACCACCGACTCATGGCTACACCTTC
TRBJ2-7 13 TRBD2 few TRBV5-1 CASTRAGEVEQYF TGCGCCAGCACTCGAGCGGGAGAGGTCGAGCAGTACTTC
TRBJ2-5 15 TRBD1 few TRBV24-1 CATSVGQGRQETQYF TGTGCCACCAGTGTTGGACAGGGTAGACAAGAGACCCAGTACTTC
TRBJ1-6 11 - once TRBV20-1 CSAGNNSPLHF TGCAGTGCAGGGAATAATTCACCCCTCCACTTT
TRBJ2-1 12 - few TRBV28 CASNTIYNEQFF TGTGCCAGCAACACGATTTACAATGAGCAGTTCTTC
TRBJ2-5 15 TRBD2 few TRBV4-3 CASSQGTSGSETQYF TGCGCCAGCAGCCAAGGGACTAGCGGGAGTGAGACCCAGTACTTC
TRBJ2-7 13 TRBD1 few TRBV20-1 CSANRQGSYEQYF TGCAGTGCTAACCGACAGGGCTCCTACGAGCAGTACTTC
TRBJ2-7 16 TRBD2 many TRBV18 CASSPIRTSASYEQYF TGTGCCAGCTCACCCATTAGGACTAGCGCGTCCTACGAGCAGTACTTC
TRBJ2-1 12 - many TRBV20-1 CSARPDRNEQFF TGCAGTGCTAGACCCGATAGGAATGAGCAGTTCTTC